These T cell receptor beta chains were read from a single sample in a study of shared clonotypes between healthy human individuals. Profiled with immunoSEQ multiplex PCR; TCRdb holds only in-frame clones, not every one. This table holds 400,000 or so clones, roughly 96% found once. The sequenced sample consisted of memory CD8+ T cells sorted from blood. These receptor sequences come from a man aged 25 to 40 in good health. Each CDR3 is given with its conserved first and last residue. A D gene is named only where the DNA matches it firmly. A clone size is listed for some rows: how often the clone was seen (once, few, many), or a class if it is expanded.

v_call: TRBV6-1; j_call: TRBJ2-4; d_call: NA; clone_size: NA; cdr3_length: 13; cdr3_nt: TGTGCCAGCAGTGAAGGAGGAGGGGCACCCGGTTATTTC; cdr3_aa: CASSEGGGAPGYF
v_call: TRBV7-9; j_call: TRBJ1-4; d_call: TRBD1; clone_size: NA; cdr3_length: 15; cdr3_nt: TGTGCCAGCAGCCTAGGCCTGCAAGGGGGCGAAAAACTGTTTTTT; cdr3_aa: CASSLGLQGGEKLFF
v_call: TRBV6-1; j_call: TRBJ1-1; d_call: NA; clone_size: once; cdr3_length: 13; cdr3_nt: TGTGCCAGCAGTGAGGGTCTGAACACTGAAGCTTTCTTT; cdr3_aa: CASSEGLNTEAFF
v_call: TRBV13; j_call: TRBJ1-1; d_call: NA; clone_size: once; cdr3_length: 15; cdr3_nt: TGTGCCAGCAGCGGACCTTGGGCTGGAGTCTTTGAAGCTTTCTTT; cdr3_aa: CASSGPWAGVFEAFF
v_call: TRBV28; j_call: TRBJ2-1; d_call: NA; clone_size: once; cdr3_length: 15; cdr3_nt: TGTGCCAGCAGCCGGGACCCTAGCGTAAGCAATGAGCAGTTCTTC; cdr3_aa: CASSRDPSVSNEQFF
v_call: TRBV14; j_call: TRBJ2-5; d_call: NA; clone_size: NA; cdr3_length: 16; cdr3_nt: TGTGCCAGCAGCCGAGATGATAGGGGGTACCAAGAGACCCAGTACTTC; cdr3_aa: CASSRDDRGYQETQYF
v_call: TRBV5-1; j_call: TRBJ1-5; d_call: NA; clone_size: NA; cdr3_length: 13; cdr3_nt: TGCGCCAGCAGCTTGGAACCCAATCAGCCCCAGCATTTT; cdr3_aa: CASSLEPNQPQHF
v_call: TRBV10-3; j_call: TRBJ2-3; d_call: TRBD2; clone_size: NA; cdr3_length: 14; cdr3_nt: TGTGCCATCAGAGGGACTAGCGGCACAGATACGCAGTATTTT; cdr3_aa: CAIRGTSGTDTQYF
v_call: TRBV7-9; j_call: TRBJ2-5; d_call: NA; clone_size: NA; cdr3_length: 16; cdr3_nt: TGTGCCAGCAGCCCACCGGGACCACGACGGGAAGAGACCCAGTACTTC; cdr3_aa: CASSPPGPRREETQYF
v_call: TRBV7-4; j_call: TRBJ2-4; d_call: NA; clone_size: NA; cdr3_length: 17; cdr3_nt: TGTGCCAGCAGCTTTGCTCGGCTACCCCACCCAAGGGACATTCAGTACTTC; cdr3_aa: CASSFARLPHPRDIQYF
v_call: TRBV5-1; j_call: TRBJ2-5; d_call: NA; clone_size: NA; cdr3_length: 15; cdr3_nt: TGCGCCAGCAGCTTGGGGGGGACCGGGTGGAAGACCCAGTACTTC; cdr3_aa: CASSLGGTGWKTQYF
v_call: TRBV5-5; j_call: TRBJ2-7; d_call: TRBD1; clone_size: NA; cdr3_length: 16; cdr3_nt: TGTGCCAGCAGCTCCCAACCGGGACAGCGCGCCTACGAGCAGTACTTC; cdr3_aa: CASSSQPGQRAYEQYF
v_call: TRBV30; j_call: TRBJ2-7; d_call: NA; clone_size: NA; cdr3_length: 11; cdr3_nt: TGTGCCTGGAGTACAGGCTACGAGCAGTACTTC; cdr3_aa: CAWSTGYEQYF
v_call: TRBV7-9; j_call: TRBJ1-1; d_call: NA; clone_size: once; cdr3_length: 13; cdr3_nt: TGTGCCAGCAGCTTAGAGGGGGACACTGAAGCTTTCTTT; cdr3_aa: CASSLEGDTEAFF
v_call: TRBV5-4; j_call: TRBJ1-2; d_call: NA; clone_size: NA; cdr3_length: 13; cdr3_nt: TGTGCCAGCAGGTACGACAGGTTCTATGGCTACACCTTC; cdr3_aa: CASRYDRFYGYTF
v_call: TRBV5-1; j_call: TRBJ2-7; d_call: NA; clone_size: NA; cdr3_length: 14; cdr3_nt: TGCGCCAGCAGCATTCGCAGGGGTCCGGGGGAGCAGTACTTC; cdr3_aa: CASSIRRGPGEQYF
v_call: TRBV27; j_call: TRBJ2-1; d_call: NA; clone_size: NA; cdr3_length: 16; cdr3_nt: TGTGCCAGCAGTTTACTAGCTCCGAGCTCCTACAATGAGCAGTTCTTC; cdr3_aa: CASSLLAPSSYNEQFF
v_call: TRBV5-6; j_call: TRBJ2-4; d_call: NA; clone_size: NA; cdr3_length: 15; cdr3_nt: TGTGCCAGCAGCCCCAGGGTCCTAGCCAAAAACATTCAGTACTTC; cdr3_aa: CASSPRVLAKNIQYF
v_call: TRBV10-3; j_call: TRBJ2-3; d_call: TRBD1; clone_size: NA; cdr3_length: 15; cdr3_nt: TGTGCCATCAGTGTGAGGGACAGGGCGATAGATACGCAGTATTTT; cdr3_aa: CAISVRDRAIDTQYF
v_call: TRBV19; j_call: TRBJ1-5; d_call: NA; clone_size: NA; cdr3_length: 14; cdr3_nt: TGTGCCAGTGAGGACGGATATAGCAATCAGCCCCAGCATTTT; cdr3_aa: CASEDGYSNQPQHF
v_call: TRBV5-4; j_call: TRBJ2-2; d_call: TRBD2; clone_size: NA; cdr3_length: 17; cdr3_nt: TGTGCCAGCCAAAGGAGACTAGCGGGAAGGGACACCGGGGAGCTGTTTTTT; cdr3_aa: CASQRRLAGRDTGELFF
v_call: TRBV28; j_call: TRBJ2-1; d_call: TRBD2; clone_size: NA; cdr3_length: 15; cdr3_nt: TGTGCCAGCAGTGGGAGGACTAGCGGCCTCAATGAGCAGTTCTTC; cdr3_aa: CASSGRTSGLNEQFF
v_call: TRBV14; j_call: TRBJ2-1; d_call: NA; clone_size: NA; cdr3_length: 15; cdr3_nt: TGTGCCAGCAGCCCTCGGACGTACTCCTACAATGAGCAGTTCTTC; cdr3_aa: CASSPRTYSYNEQFF
v_call: TRBV6-1; j_call: TRBJ2-7; d_call: NA; clone_size: NA; cdr3_length: 13; cdr3_nt: TGTGCCACCAAGAACCAGGGGCCCTACGAGCAGTACTTC; cdr3_aa: CATKNQGPYEQYF